This T cell receptor (beta chain) was sequenced for a study of shared clonotypes between healthy human individuals (dated by TCRdb to the early 2020s). For the study in its entirety: The cohort comprised two women and a few men aged 18 to 49 years. For each donor, CD4 naive and CD4 memory were each given three plates, CD8 naive was given two plates, and CD8 memory was given one plate. To estimate repertoire size and how much clonotypes are shared between individuals, the study performed deep sequencing of blood TCR repertoires from roughly five healthy adults. To increase sequencing depth and limit assay-specific biases, different laboratories used diverse techniques to prepare libraries and sequence TCR repertoires. Leukapheresis yielded between about 0.9 and 8.9 billion PBMCs per donor. Results and caveats for the whole study, not just this receptor: Pairwise subsampling indicated that sequencing depth was expected to affect the degree of clonotype sharing among donors. Naive subsets generally had larger estimated clonotype richness than memory subsets did. Sharing across a few donors was observed for 4.5% to 6.5% of naive CD4, over 3% of naive CD8, 2% to 2.5% of memory CD4, and about 0.39% of memory CD8 clonotypes. Even with the large sequencing depth, rarefaction of the sorted-subset datasets indicated that sequencing was incomplete. Compared with non-shared clonotypes, clonotypes shared by all four sorted-subset donors had higher generation probabilities. Because the study included a small number of donors, the genetic and exposure-history diversity represented was limited. Only blood was sampled, and tissue TCR repertoires likely differ from those in blood.

Turning to this clone: What antigen it recognizes has not been identified. The record has no base qualities; no much larger clone is one base away.

The CDR3 has 15 amino acids, counting the end cysteine and phenylalanine. Only CDR3 DNA is held: 45 bases, read in frame from base 1. V drops 4 bases and J drops 0 bases, leaving 13 bases in between. The germline V gene yields MDHEN for CDR1 and SYDVKM for CDR2. Using the deep immunoSEQ assay, multiplex PCR amplified TCR CDR3 regions from genomic DNA. For each cell subset, the extracted genomic DNA was distributed evenly across all wells of several immunoSEQ 96-well plates, and each plate served as one replicate. For sorted subsets, 200 to 250 ng genomic DNA, equal to 30,000 or so T cell genomes, was loaded into each replicate PCR. The purified libraries were quantified using a Qubit 3.0 fluorometer, sized with a Bioanalyzer 2100, and then quantified again using the KAPA Library Quantification kit. Every immunoSEQ 96-well plate was sequenced on a dedicated single-read 150-cycle Illumina NextSeq 550 flow cell. Per the authors' processing: Because the immunoSEQ output included only junctional sequences and no quality scores, the filtering could not be the same as the filtering used for full-length reads. To assign V/J genes and CDR3, sequences were annotated using PyIR, a Python wrapper for IgBLAST v1.9, with IMGT germline references. Reads were removed for weak V/J assignments (E-value above 1e-6), missing CDR3, stop codons, out-of-frame junctions, or ambiguous translated residues. V3J clonotypes were defined by identical inferred V gene, J gene, and CDR3 amino acid sequence. To compute the percentage overlap between repertoires, the number of shared unique clonotypes was divided by the size of the smaller repertoire. RTK rarefaction, the Chao1 estimator, and Recon v2.1 estimates of unobserved clonotypes were used to assess repertoire richness. OLGA was used to compute generation probabilities for all TCRbeta clonotypes that the gDNA method yielded from four donors. TCRdb stores this immuneACCESS table with in-frame sequences only. Part of the clones is absent; in the studies checked, under half of the shortfall reflects unresolved V genes, and no reason is known for the rest. That table is the source of V, J and clone size, and D and trimming were worked out from the DNA. The sample data list over a million clones, and about four fifths of these were observed just once. The ten largest clonotypes hold 0.5% to 0.6% of the sample.

The donors were healthy, HIV-negative adults who had no recently reported acute infections or vaccinations. Every donor was a Caucasian adult residing in Nashville, Tennessee, USA. CD4+ T cells were enriched by magnetic negative selection; naive cells were then positively selected on CD45RA, and the negative fraction formed the memory subset. After blood collection by leukapheresis, PBMCs were isolated using Ficoll-Histopaque density gradient centrifugation and then cryopreserved in the vapor phase of liquid nitrogen. Analytical flow cytometry was used to check the purity and quantity of every magnetically sorted T cell population. Genomic DNA was isolated from every sorted fraction and measured by UV absorbance on a Nanodrop 2000c.

The sample was memory CD4+ T cells from PBMCs. The sample's cell subset or site label is to be understood as: CD45RA-negative fraction. The sequence links TRBV28 to TRBJ2-7; TRBD1 might be the D gene, on 5 matching bases. This TCR derives from a man aged 18-30 years in good health. Some clones in this sample may be carry-over from other donors' samples. The CDR3 protein sequence reads: CASSSDTLGSYEQYF. The DNA sequence is as follows: TGTGCCAGCAGTTCGGACACCCTCGGCTCCTACGAGCAGTACTTC.